The present T cell receptor (beta chain) was sequenced within a study of blood T cells in healthy people across ages. Study-level points and caveats: Higher diversity, along with more naive CD4+ cells, distinguished long-lived donors from aged donors.

For the second PCR, which ran for roughly 6 to 12 cycles, a sample-barcoded 5' primer and a J-beta primer mix were used. TCRdb itself ran the 5' RACE reads through MiXCR, one entry per CDR3 protein. The table records about 570,000 distinct CDR3 sequences, roughly a quarter of them present only once. In the case of this clonotype: Its matching antigen is unknown.

Germline values: CDR1 SGHAT, CDR2 FQNNGV. Trimming took 5 bases from V and 4 from J; bases not matched to a gene: 7. The CDR3 contains 15 residues. A further study also used this sample, focusing on T cells of mothers and their children. This second report adds: According to the study, all extracted RNA entered cDNA synthesis at approximately 1.5 ug per 15 ul.

Material for sequencing was blood. The genes are TRBV11-2 and TRBJ1-4, with 7 bases aligning to TRBD1. This TCR was sampled from a boy aged 2 to 10 in good health. The CDR3 DNA reads as TGTGCCAGCAGCGTCCGGACAGGTCTTAATGAAAAACTGTTTTTT. This gives the protein CASSVRTGLNEKLFF.